This T cell receptor (beta chain) was captured in a study of T cell responses to AZD1222 COVID-19 vaccine. Study results and limitations: Mostly white British, mostly female donors; authors suggested clonal diversity may be underestimated.

Sequencing was performed with immunoSEQ multiplex PCR; in TCRdb, only in-frame clones are kept and a portion is missing. The sample lists 140,000 or so clones, roughly 92% occurring once. On this clone itself: Antigen unknown. At one end, the junction sequence differs from germline, possibly due to a read error.

This CDR3 has 12 amino acids. Germline CDR1 reads MDHEN; CDR2 reads SYDVKM. This TCR derives from an adult in good health. The rearrangement joins TRBV28 to TRBJ2-7, with D unclear. The sample was peripheral blood, taken on day 0 of AZD1222 vaccination. CDR3 protein: CASSFGSRAPDF. CDR3 in DNA: TGTGCCAGCAGTTTCGGATCTAGGGCCCCCGACTTC.